Here is one T cell receptor (beta chain) with its context. Its target is unknown. The data belong to a study of shared clonotypes between healthy human individuals. On the study more broadly: Researchers assigned three CD4 naive, three CD4 memory, two CD8 naive and one CD8 memory plate to each donor. Points from the study as a whole: Shared clonotypes: about 5% naive CD4, under 4% naive CD8, about 2.5% memory CD4, roughly 0.4% memory CD8. Relative to clonotypes present in all four donors, those not shared had lower generation probabilities.

Several immunoSEQ 96-well plates shared each subset's DNA, each plate a replicate. TCRdb's table, derived via immunoSEQ multiplex PCR, lists solely in-frame clones and lacks some. The data hold hundreds of thousands of clones, with around 95% observed a single time. CD8 cells classed as naive were CD45RO-negative and positively selected for CCR7, excluding terminally differentiated effector memory CD45RA+ cells. The CDR3 length is 14 residues. Germline values: CDR1 WSHSY, CDR2 SAAADI. The V end was cut by 6 bases, the J end by 0 bases, with 9 bases between. The sequence derives from a woman aged 25 to 39 in good health. The chain links TRBV10-2 to TRBJ1-5; D not certain. The sequencing input was naive CD8+ T cells sorted from blood. This CDR3 reads CASRDGSSNQPQHF. DNA for the CDR3: TGCGCCAGCAGAGACGGGAGTAGCAATCAGCCCCAGCATTTT.